The next 18 T cell receptor beta chains were all read from a single sample in a study of cytomegalovirus exposure and HLA in healthy donors. Method: immunoSEQ multiplex PCR; TCRdb's copy keeps in-frame clones and lacks some. This sample carries approximately 54,000 clones, more than 70% of them seen once, and the ten largest clones take 8.4%. What was sequenced was PBMCs. The receptors originated from a woman under 30 in good health and CMV-seropositive.

The rearrangement links TRBV19 to TRBJ1-5, with 10 bases lining up with TRBD1. Germline-derived CDR1 and CDR2 are LNHDA and SQIVND (reference sequence). V lost 4 bases and J lost 1; bases outside the gene matches: 7. CDR3 length: 17 residues. DNA of the CDR3: TGTGCCAGTAGTAGAGCGACAGGGGGCTTGAGCAATCAGCCCCAGCATTTT. Residues: CASSRATGGLSNQPQHF.

This rearrangement joins TRBV6-1 to TRBJ1-4; no clear D. The CDR3 loop spans 15 amino acids. Trimming removed 5 bases at V and 1 base at J, with 11 bases between. Germline V CDR1 and CDR2: MNHNS, SASEGT. The CDR3 sequence: CASSSIAGTNEKLFF. In DNA form, the CDR3 reads TGTGCCAGCAGTTCCATCGCAGGAACTAATGAAAAACTGTTTTTT.

On this clone: A junction end diverges from the germline sequence, so it may reflect a read error. The rearrangement uses TRBV2 and TRBJ2-7; D is ambiguous. The CDR3 covers 10 residues. Germline CDR1 reads SNHLY; CDR2 reads FYNNEI. CDR3 protein: CASSGRVEHF. In DNA, the CDR3 is TGTGCCAGCAGTGGACGGGTGGAGCACTTC.

This sequence joins TRBV28 and TRBJ1-5; 7 positions match TRBD1. Germline-derived CDR1 and CDR2 are MDHEN and SYDVKM. V lost 11 bases, J lost 5 bases, and 9 bases stayed unmatched. There are 13 residues in the CDR3. As DNA, the CDR3 is TGTGCCTCCGGAGACAGGGTGTATCAGCCCCAGCATTTT. This gives the protein CASGDRVYQPQHF. Full variable domain (remainder filled in from reference TRBV28 and TRBJ1-5): DVKVTQSSRYLVKRTGEKVFLECVQDMDHENMFWYRQDPGLGLRLIYFSYDVKMKEKGDIPEGYSVSREKKERFSLILESASTNQTSMYLCASGDRVYQPQHFGDGTRLSIL.

This chain links TRBV2 with TRBJ1-6, with 8 bases lining up with TRBD1. In germline, CDR1 is SNHLY, CDR2 FYNNEI. The CDR3 covers 12 residues. The V and J ends lost 6 bases and 10 bases, in that order; junction bases with no gene match: 2. The CDR3, as DNA: TGTGCCAGCAGAGGACAGGGCTCACCCCTCCACTTT. Its protein is CASRGQGSPLHF.

This clone was seen a few times. The chain joins TRBV6-1 to TRBJ2-7; a possible D gene is TRBD1 (5 bases). Germline V gene data show CDR1 as MNHNS and CDR2 as SASEGT. V lost 8 bases, J lost 4 bases, and 15 bases lay in between. This CDR3 is 13 amino acids long. The CDR3 nucleotides are TGTGCCAGCCAGAAGACAGAGGAGTACGAGCAGTACTTC. Encoded protein: CASQKTEEYEQYF.

The chain links TRBV21-1 to TRBJ1-5. TRBV21-1 is flagged as a pseudogene. CDR3 length: 18 amino acids. The chain's CDR3 is CASSKIRTGFGGFQPQHF. DNA of the CDR3: TGTGCCAGCAGCAAAATTCGCACGGGATTTGGCGGATTTCAGCCCCAGCATTTT.

J is TRBJ1-2 and V is TRBV6-6; D is unresolved. The ends were cut back, 6 bases at V and 2 bases at J, with 13 bases in the middle. Germline-derived CDR1 and CDR2 are MNHNY and SVGAGI (reference sequence). The CDR3 totals 14 residues. The CDR3 DNA is TGTGCCAGCAGCCTATCTACCCCGAACTATGGCTACACCTTC. It codes for CASSLSTPNYGYTF.

V usage is TRBV11-2 and J usage is TRBJ2-1; tentative D call: TRBD1 (5 bases). Germline values: CDR1 SGHAT, CDR2 FQNNGV. The CDR3 has 15 residues. Trimming removed 0 bases from V and 2 bases from J, with 8 bases in between. The DNA for the CDR3 is TGTGCCAGCAGCTTAGACAGGGTCACCTACAATGAGCAGTTCTTC. This sequence encodes CASSLDRVTYNEQFF. The entire variable domain, with the rest obtained from reference TRBV11-2 and TRBJ2-1, is as follows: EAGVAQSPRYKIIEKRQSVAFWCNPISGHATLYWYQQILGQGPKLLIQFQNNGVVDDSQLPKDRFSAERLKGVDSTLKIQPAKLEDSAVYLCASSLDRVTYNEQFFGPGTRLTVL.

This chain joins TRBV27 and TRBJ2-7; TRBD2 matches 12 bases. The CDR3 length is 16 residues. V lost 2 bases, J lost 3 bases, and 5 bases stayed unmatched. Germline CDR1 reads MNHEY; CDR2 reads SMNVEV (reference sequence). This CDR3 is CASSLQLAGGRYEQYF. DNA of the CDR3: TGTGCCAGCAGTTTACAACTAGCGGGGGGTCGCTACGAGCAGTACTTC.

This chain connects TRBV5-4 to TRBJ1-1, with 12 bases aligning to TRBD1. The J segment lost 4 bases and the V segment lost 4 bases, leaving 5 bases of the junction unmatched. Germline V gene sequence: CDR1 SGHNT, CDR2 YYREEE (reference sequence). The CDR3 spans 15 residues. The CDR3 DNA follows: TGTGCCAGCAGCACGGGACAGGGGGCTCCCACTGAAGCTTTCTTT. Encoded protein: CASSTGQGAPTEAFF.

The chain couples TRBV21-1 to TRBJ1-1. TRBV21-1 is noted as a pseudogene. This CDR3 spans 18 amino acids. CDR3 region: CASSPPFLSGGGLTEAFF. In DNA, the CDR3 is TGTGCCAGCAGTCCACCCTTTCTTTCGGGGGGCGGGTTGACTGAAGCTTTCTTT.

The chain's CDR3 is CASSLSQNGNQPQHF. In DNA form, the CDR3 reads TGTGCCAGCAGCTTATCCCAGAATGGCAATCAGCCCCAGCATTTT. The V gene is TRBV7-2, the J gene TRBJ1-5; D remains ambiguous. The CDR3 extends over 15 amino acids. Trimming shortened V by 2 bases and J by 2 bases, and 10 bases separated the two germline ends. The germline gives CDR1 SGHTA, CDR2 FQGNSA.

The V call is TRBV7-9, the J call TRBJ2-6, with D possibly TRBD2 on 5 matching bases. Between the trimmed V and J ends, which lost 0 bases and 2 bases, there was a span of 5 bases. Germline CDR1 is SEHNR and CDR2 is FQNEAQ (reference sequence). The CDR3 is made up of 15 amino acids. This chain's CDR3 is CASSLAAAGANVLTF. The CDR3 DNA reads as TGTGCCAGCAGCTTAGCAGCGGCTGGGGCCAACGTCCTGACTTTC.

This clone was recorded once. This sequence joins TRBV7-3 and TRBJ2-3; tentative D call: TRBD1 (5 bases). The V end lost 6 bases, the J end lost 1 base, and 11 bases lay between the germline ends. The CDR3 length is 14 residues. Germline V gene sequence: CDR1 SGHTA, CDR2 FQGTGA. CDR3 sequence reads: CASRVGQGTDTQYF. The CDR3 bases are TGTGCCAGCAGGGTGGGGCAGGGCACAGATACGCAGTATTTT.

The CDR3 region is CAILSVGQGLNEQFF. The DNA of the CDR3 is TGTGCCATTCTAAGTGTTGGGCAGGGCTTGAATGAGCAGTTCTTC. The chain links TRBV10-3 to TRBJ2-1; weak D call: TRBD1 (5 bases). In germline, CDR1 is ENHRY, CDR2 SYGVKD. V dropped 9 bases and J dropped 7 bases, with 22 bases sitting between them. This CDR3 has 15 amino acids.

The chain joins TRBV11-2 to TRBJ2-1; D uncertain. Trimming stripped 7 bases from V and 5 bases from J, with 9 bases between. Germline CDR1 and CDR2: SGHAT and FQNNGV. The CDR3 contains 12 residues. The CDR3 DNA sequence: TGTGCCAGCACCCGACGGGACAATGAGCAGTTCTTC. Translating it yields CASTRRDNEQFF.

The chain recombines TRBV30 with TRBJ1-1; maybe TRBD1 (5 bases). This CDR3 region has 14 residues. The V end lost 0 bases, the J end lost 0 bases, and 8 bases lay between the germline ends. Germline V gene data show CDR1 as GTSNPN and CDR2 as SVGIG (reference sequence). CDR3 sequence: CAWSVGHLNTEAFF. CDR3 nucleotides: TGTGCCTGGAGTGTCGGACACTTGAACACTGAAGCTTTCTTT.